The 10 T cell receptor beta chains given below trace back to one sample, sequenced in a study of shared T cell receptors in the human thymus. This table comes from immunoSEQ multiplex PCR, and its TCRdb copy is limited to in-frame clones, with some not included. The sample holds 650,000 to 950,000 clones, 80% to 90% seen once. The same data also contributed to another study, on human thymus T cells.

Sequenced: thymocytes. Source of these receptors: a girl less than two years old with a congenital heart defect.

The chain combines TRBV6-6 with TRBJ1-1; no firm D call. Trimming left V 5 bases short and J 1 base short, with 5 bases between. The CDR3 consists of 12 residues. Germline lookup yields CDR1 MNHNY and CDR2 SVGAGI (reference sequence). CDR3 residues: CASSPSNTEAFF. In DNA, the CDR3 is TGTGCCAGCAGTCCCTCGAACACTGAAGCTTTCTTT.

This chain links TRBV28 with TRBJ1-4, with D perhaps matching TRBD1 (5 bases). CDR1 is MDHEN and CDR2 is SYDVKM in the germline V gene. The CDR3 length is 14 residues. V lost 2 bases, J lost 8 bases, and 12 bases lay in between. The CDR3 is CASSLQGEDEKLFF. For the CDR3, the DNA is TGTGCCAGCAGTTTACAGGGCGAGGACGAAAAACTGTTTTTT.

The gene calls are TRBV19 and TRBJ2-6; TRBD1 matches 8 bases. Germline V CDR1 and CDR2: LNHDA, SQIVND (reference sequence). After removal of 3 bases from V and 1 base from J, the junction contained 5 bases not matched to a gene. The CDR3 runs 17 residues. The CDR3 coding sequence is TGTGCCAGTAGTATTGAGACAGGGGTTTCTGGGGCCAACGTCCTGACTTTC. Residues: CASSIETGVSGANVLTF.

This clone was seen a single time. This chain uses TRBV9 with TRBJ2-6; TRBD2 agrees at 8 bases. The CDR3 length is 21 residues. V lost 4 bases, J lost 4 bases, and 22 bases stayed unmatched. Looked up from germline, CDR1 is SGDLS and CDR2 is YYNGEE. This chain's CDR3 is CASSPGGGPSGNLGGANVLTF. DNA for the CDR3: TGTGCCAGCAGCCCGGGAGGGGGTCCCAGTGGGAACCTGGGGGGGGCCAACGTCCTGACTTTC.

This clone has only one observation. This sequence joins TRBV2 and TRBJ1-2; 9 bases fit TRBD1. The germline V gene has CDR1 SNHLY and CDR2 FYNNEI. J gave up 1 base and V 6 bases, and 21 bases lay outside the gene matches. CDR3 length: 20 residues. This chain's CDR3 is CASREPGQGSPDRCNYGYTF. The CDR3 bases are TGTGCCAGCAGGGAACCGGGACAGGGTAGCCCCGATCGGTGTAACTATGGCTACACCTTC.

The J gene is TRBJ1-2, the V gene TRBV5-1; 7 positions agree with TRBD1. With 4 bases clipped from V and 4 bases from J, the junction kept 13 bases outside the gene matches. This CDR3 comprises 16 residues. Germline assignment: CDR1 SGHRS and CDR2 YFSETQ. This CDR3 is CASSPPEGAVTYGYTF. The CDR3 DNA follows: TGCGCCAGCAGCCCCCCGGAGGGGGCGGTGACCTATGGCTACACCTTC.

In this sample, this clone turned up a few times. The rearrangement links TRBV9 to TRBJ2-2; 13 bases align to TRBD2. The ends lost 4 bases at V and 2 bases at J; junction bases unmatched: 8. From germline, CDR1 is SGDLS and CDR2 YYNGEE. The CDR3 length is 18 residues. The CDR3 DNA reads as TGTGCCAGCAGCCCTAGACAGGGACTAGCGGGAAACACCGGGGAGCTGTTTTTT. The encoded protein is CASSPRQGLAGNTGELFF.

The chain is built from TRBV19 and TRBJ1-2; D possibly corresponds to TRBD1 (6 bases). The V and J ends lost 6 bases and 5 bases respectively, with 10 bases between them. CDR1 LNHDA and CDR2 SQIVND come from the germline V gene (reference sequence). This CDR3 has 12 amino acids. CDR3 in DNA: TGTGCCAGTAGCTCACAGGGTTATGGCTACACCTTC. Translating it yields CASSSQGYGYTF.

V gene TRBV4-3 combines with J gene TRBJ2-7; perhaps TRBD1 as D (6 bases). The CDR3 has 16 amino acids. In germline, CDR1 is LGHNA, CDR2 YSLEER. The V end lost 2 bases, the J end lost 4 bases, and 18 bases lay between the germline ends. The CDR3 loop reads CASSQKKEQGLYEQYF. The CDR3 DNA reads as TGCGCCAGCAGCCAAAAGAAGGAACAGGGCCTGTACGAGCAGTACTTC.

The CDR3 nucleotides are TGCGCCAGCAGCCAAGAATCGGGGGGTAATGAAAAACTGTTTTTT. It translates to CASSQESGGNEKLFF. This chain joins TRBV4-1 and TRBJ1-4, with a weak D call TRBD1 (5 bases). V lost 0 bases and J lost 4, with 9 bases in between. The CDR3 loop spans 15 amino acids. Germline assignment: CDR1 MGHRA and CDR2 YSYEKL.